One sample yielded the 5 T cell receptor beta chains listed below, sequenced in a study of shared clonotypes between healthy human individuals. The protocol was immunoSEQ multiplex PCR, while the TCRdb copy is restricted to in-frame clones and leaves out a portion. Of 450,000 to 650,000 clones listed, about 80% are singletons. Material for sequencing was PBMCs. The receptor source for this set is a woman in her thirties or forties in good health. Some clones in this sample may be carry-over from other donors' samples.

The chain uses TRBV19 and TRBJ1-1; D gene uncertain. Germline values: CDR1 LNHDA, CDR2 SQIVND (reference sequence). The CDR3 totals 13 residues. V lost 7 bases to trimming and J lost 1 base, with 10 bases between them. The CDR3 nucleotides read TGTGCCAGTACGATACAGCCGAACACTGAAGCTTTCTTT. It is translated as CASTIQPNTEAFF. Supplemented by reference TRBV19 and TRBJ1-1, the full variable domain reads DGGITQSPKYLFRKEGQNVTLSCEQNLNHDAMYWYRQDPGQGLRLIYYSQIVNDFQKGDIAEGYSVSREKKESFPLTVTSAQKNPTAFYLCASTIQPNTEAFFGQGTRLTVV.

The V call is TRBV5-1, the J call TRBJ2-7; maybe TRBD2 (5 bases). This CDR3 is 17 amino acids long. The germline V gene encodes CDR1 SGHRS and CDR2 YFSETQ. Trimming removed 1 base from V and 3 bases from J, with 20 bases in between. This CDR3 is CASSLSHSGVAFYEQYF. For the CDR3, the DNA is TGCGCCAGCAGCTTGTCTCATTCCGGGGTAGCGTTCTACGAGCAGTACTTC.

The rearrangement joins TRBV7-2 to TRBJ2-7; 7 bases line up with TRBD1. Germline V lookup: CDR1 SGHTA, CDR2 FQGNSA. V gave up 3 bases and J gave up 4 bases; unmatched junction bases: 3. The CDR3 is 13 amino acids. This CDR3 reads CASSFTQGYEQYF. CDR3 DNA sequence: TGTGCCAGCAGCTTCACACAGGGGTACGAGCAGTACTTC. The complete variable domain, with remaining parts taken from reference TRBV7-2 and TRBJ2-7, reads GAGVSQSPSNKVTEKGKDVELRCDPISGHTALYWYRQSLGQGLEFLIYFQGNSAPDKSGLPSDRFSAERTGGSVSTLTIQRTQQEDSAVYLCASSFTQGYEQYFGPGTRLTVT.

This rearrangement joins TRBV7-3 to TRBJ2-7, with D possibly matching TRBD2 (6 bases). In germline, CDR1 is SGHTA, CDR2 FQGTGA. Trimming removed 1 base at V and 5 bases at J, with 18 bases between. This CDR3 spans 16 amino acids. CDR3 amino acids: CASSLISGTRSNEQYF. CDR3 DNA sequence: TGTGCCAGCAGCTTAATTTCCGGGACTCGTAGCAACGAGCAGTACTTC. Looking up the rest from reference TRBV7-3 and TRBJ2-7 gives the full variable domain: GAGVSQTPSNKVTEKGKYVELRCDPISGHTALYWYRQSLGQGPEFLIYFQGTGAADDSGLPNDRFFAVRPEGSVSTLKIQRTERGDSAVYLCASSLISGTRSNEQYFGPGTRLTVT.

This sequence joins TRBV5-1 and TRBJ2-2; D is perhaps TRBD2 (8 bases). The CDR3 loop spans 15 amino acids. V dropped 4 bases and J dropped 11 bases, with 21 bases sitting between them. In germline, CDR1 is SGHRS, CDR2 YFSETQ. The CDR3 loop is CASSTGVLAAGELFF. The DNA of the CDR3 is TGCGCCAGCAGCACAGGGGTACTAGCGGCGGGAGAGCTGTTTTTT.